This TCR beta chain originates from a study of early T cells in non-severe SARS-CoV-2 infection (dated by TCRdb to the early 2020s). About the full investigation: TCR sequencing used bulk RNA from unsorted whole blood, so alpha and beta chains could not be paired.

The library relied on 5' RACE. The data were produced on a NextSeq 500. To correct for sequencing error and PCR bias, the TCR library protocol tagged individual cDNA molecules with unique molecular identifiers. Both TCR alpha and beta chains were sequenced, and tight co-correlation was observed between alpha and beta sequence abundances in each sample. On the study's bioinformatics: V gene, J gene and CDR3 annotation of TCR sequences was performed with Decombinator V4. TCRs were defined as expanded if a significant change between any two time points was detected under a Poisson model with p below 0.0001. TCR abundances were normalised to the total number of TCRs sequenced per sample and expressed as counts per million. MAIT TCRs were defined by TRAV1-2 paired with TRAJ12, TRAJ20 or TRAJ33, and iNKT TCRs by TRAV10 paired with TRAJ18. VDJdb, accessed on 1 November 2021, was searched for TCRs annotated for CMV, EBV and SARS-CoV-2, and TCRs annotated for more than one antigen were excluded. The public reads were reanalyzed by TCRdb: fastp trimming at Q25, MiXCR alignment, in-frame beta chains only. Rows matching on CDR3 protein sequence are summarized as one entry with the most common DNA and genes. V and J calls and clone size were set by TCRdb, not the authors. For this sample there are fewer than 65,000 distinct CDR3 sequences; about 7.7% appear just once. The ten largest clones represent about 10% of the sample.

This clonotype was observed a handful of times. The antigen it binds to is not known. A junction end diverges from the germline sequence, so it may reflect a read error. A case-control design nested within a healthcare worker cohort in London, UK, was used, with weekly nasopharyngeal swab PCR tests and blood sampling performed. Healthcare workers were recruited during the week of the UK lockdown, between 23 and 31 March 2020, and followed weekly for up to roughly 15 weeks. The germline V gene supplies CDR1 SGHTA and CDR2 FQGNSA. The CDR3 sequence holds 14 residues, the cysteine and phenylalanine included. CDR3 DNA only is kept here, 42 bases in frame from base 1. The paper as a whole reports these results and caveats: VDJdb matching was skewed toward anti-spike CD8 responses, so virus-specific expansions were likely underestimated and private and CD4 specificities were missed.

Source: whole blood, taken at baseline. The rearrangement joined TRBV7-2 to TRBJ2-7; TRBD2 fits 8 bases in the junction. This receptor was taken from an adult who was a healthcare worker with PCR-confirmed SARS-CoV-2 infection or an uninfected control (not recorded which). The CDR3 reads as follows: CASSPWTSSHEQYF. At the DNA level, the sequence is TGTGCCAGCAGCCCGTGGACTAGCTCCCACGAGCAGTACTTC.